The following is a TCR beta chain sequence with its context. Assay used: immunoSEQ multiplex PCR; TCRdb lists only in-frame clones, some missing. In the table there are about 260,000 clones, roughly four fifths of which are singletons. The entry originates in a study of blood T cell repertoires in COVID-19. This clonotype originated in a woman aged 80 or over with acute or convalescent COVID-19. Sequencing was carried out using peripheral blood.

CDR3 nucleotides: TGCGCCAGCAGCTTGGATACAGGGGCCAATGAGCAGTTCTTC. As protein: CASSLDTGANEQFF. V gene TRBV5-1 combines with J gene TRBJ2-1, with TRBD1 identical over 7 bases. This CDR3 has 14 residues. Trimming took 0 bases from V and 6 from J; bases not matched to a gene: 3. Per the germline V gene, CDR1 is SGHRS and CDR2 is YFSETQ.